This T cell receptor beta chain is drawn from a study of blood T cell repertoires in COVID-19. At the level of the study: Whether acute or convalescent, the COVID-19 samples came from the United States, Italy and Spain. The analysed material was cDNA or gDNA that came from T cells, B-cell-depleted T cells, or PBMCs.

The CDR3 runs to 15 residues. V shed 3 bases and J shed 1 base, with 12 bases lying between them. From germline, CDR1 is MGHRA and CDR2 YSYEKL. Only in-frame clones appear in the TCRdb table, and some are missing; sequencing was by immunoSEQ multiplex PCR. This table holds under 200,000 clones, about 85% found once. The sequence derives from a woman between 65 and 79 years old with COVID-19, enrolled during active disease. The chain has TRBV4-1 and TRBJ2-5, with D tentatively TRBD2 (5 bases). The specimen sequenced was peripheral blood. DNA of the CDR3: TGCGCCAGCAGCCACGGGGTCCCGCTCCAAGAGACCCAGTACTTC. It codes for CASSHGVPLQETQYF.